This T cell receptor (beta chain) was sequenced during a study of blood T cell repertoires in COVID-19 (dated by TCRdb to the early 2020s). About the study as a whole: Collaborator samples came from the United States, Italy and Spain and covered acute and convalescent phases of COVID-19. Subjects who had been exposed to COVID-19, were actively infected with it, or had recovered from it provided the deeply sampled blood TCRbeta repertoires that made up the dataset. Where HLA class I and class II types were available, the types were taken from metadata supplied by the sample provider, not from assay-based typing. Sample metadata almost always included a de-identified subject ID, COVID-19 status, age in years and sex. The prospective study material was composed of cDNA or gDNA derived from T cells, B-cell-depleted T cells, or PBMCs. The repertoires were made available in a free public database intended to serve as a resource for research on the immune response to SARS-CoV-2. The samples were drawn from two sources: the first 160 participants of the ongoing ImmuneRACE study, and over 1,000 subjects contributed by 6 global collaborators. Study-wide conclusions, independent of this receptor: The amount of clinical and demographic metadata varied by source and participant and was provided uncurated.

TCRbeta CDR3 regions were amplified from genomic DNA using the immunoSEQ Assay, a bias-controlled multiplex PCR. Under the source paper's analysis protocol: The number of nucleated cells in each sample was estimated from the amplification of reference gene primers within the assay. To quantify the absolute abundance of each unique TCRbeta CDR3 rearrangement, sequence reads were collapsed and filtered. Productive Simpson clonality was computed per sample as the square root of Simpson's diversity index over productive rearrangements. TCRdb stores this immuneACCESS table with in-frame sequences only. Part of the clones is absent; in the studies checked, under half of the shortfall reflects unresolved V genes, and no reason is known for the rest. V and J calls and clone size are given by that table; D and trimming were obtained from the DNA. This sample holds almost 200,000 clones; roughly nine tenths were observed only once. The leading ten clones occupy roughly 0.78% of the sample.

The junction shows trimming of 3 bases on V and 0 bases on J, plus 10 bases between the germline ends. Counted from cysteine to phenylalanine, this CDR3 has 15 amino acids. The kept DNA is CDR3 alone, 45 bases in frame from the first base. CDR1 and CDR2, per the germline V gene, are SGHRS and YFSETQ. Note on this clone: Its specific antigen is unknown. Base-call qualities are not available, and no considerably larger clone is one nucleotide away.

Collaborating institutions collected whole blood in K2EDTA tubes following their own protocols. For TCRbeta analysis, collaborators shipped samples in one of three forms: frozen whole blood, isolated PBMCs, or DNA extracted from either of those sample types. Material: peripheral blood. The receptor comes from a woman in her seventies with acute or convalescent COVID-19. The chain is encoded by TRBV5-1 joined to TRBJ1-3, with no reliable assignment of the D segment. This receptor carries the CDR3 CASSSSTGSGNTIYF. The sequenced DNA is TGCGCCAGCAGCTCCTCCACCGGCTCTGGAAACACCATATATTTT.